This TCR beta chain was retrieved from a study of T cell repertoires in aging, cancer and after chemotherapy. Study overall: Clear clonal overlap appeared across healthy donor samples taken over several months to years.

Amplification of TCR beta used genomic DNA extracted from peripheral blood. Germline loops: CDR1 KGHSH, CDR2 LQKENI. J was trimmed by 5 bases and V by 6 bases; bases with no gene match: 8. The CDR3 contains 14 residues. Rearranged V-D-J TRB sequences were amplified with a mixed TRB-A/B primer pool. TCRdb analysed the multiplex PCR reads with MiXCR anew, one entry per CDR3 protein. The sample carries 10,000 to 13,000 distinct CDR3 sequences, roughly a quarter recorded once. Comment on this clonotype: Its matching antigen is unknown.

Whole-study findings and limits: Age-matched healthy donors had significantly more diverse, less clonal blood TCR repertoires than untreated cancer patients. In cancer patients, declining TCR diversity with age involved lost richness and lost evenness. In each cancer cohort, median generation probability increased across chemotherapy, suggesting thymic output rebounded.

V is TRBV18 and J is TRBJ1-1, with TRBD1 matching 8 bases. This TCR came from a human donor in good health. The sequencing sample was made of blood. The CDR3 nucleotides are TGTGCCAGCTCGGAAACAGGGGGAAGGACTGAAGCTTTCTTT. Its protein product is CASSETGGRTEAFF.